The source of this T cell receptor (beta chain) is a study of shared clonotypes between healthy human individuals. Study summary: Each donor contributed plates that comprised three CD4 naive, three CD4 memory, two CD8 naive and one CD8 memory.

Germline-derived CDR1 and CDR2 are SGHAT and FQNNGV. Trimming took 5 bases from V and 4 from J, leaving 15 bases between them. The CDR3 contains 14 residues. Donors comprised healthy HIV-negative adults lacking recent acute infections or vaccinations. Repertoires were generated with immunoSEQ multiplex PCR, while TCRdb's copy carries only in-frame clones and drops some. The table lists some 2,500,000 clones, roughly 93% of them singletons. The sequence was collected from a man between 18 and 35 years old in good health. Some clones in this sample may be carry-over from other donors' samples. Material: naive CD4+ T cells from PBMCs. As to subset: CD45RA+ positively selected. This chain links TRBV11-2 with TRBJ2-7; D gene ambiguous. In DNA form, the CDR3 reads TGTGCCAGCAGCCCGAGCTGGGGAAAGTACGAGCAGTACTTC. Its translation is CASSPSWGKYEQYF.